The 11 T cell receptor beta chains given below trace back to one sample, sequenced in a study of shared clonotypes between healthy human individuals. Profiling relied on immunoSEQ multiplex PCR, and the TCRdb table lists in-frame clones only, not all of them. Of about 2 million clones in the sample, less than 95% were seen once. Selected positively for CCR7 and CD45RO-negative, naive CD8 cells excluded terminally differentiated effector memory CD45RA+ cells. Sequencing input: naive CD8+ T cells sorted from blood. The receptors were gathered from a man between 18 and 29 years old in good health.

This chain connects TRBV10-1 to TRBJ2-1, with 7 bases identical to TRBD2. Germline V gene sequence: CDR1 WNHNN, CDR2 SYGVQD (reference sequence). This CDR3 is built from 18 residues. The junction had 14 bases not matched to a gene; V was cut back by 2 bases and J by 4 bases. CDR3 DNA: TGCGCCAGCAGTGAGGGCGCGGGAGAGGCGGTTCAATACAATGAGCAGTTCTTC. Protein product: CASSEGAGEAVQYNEQFF.

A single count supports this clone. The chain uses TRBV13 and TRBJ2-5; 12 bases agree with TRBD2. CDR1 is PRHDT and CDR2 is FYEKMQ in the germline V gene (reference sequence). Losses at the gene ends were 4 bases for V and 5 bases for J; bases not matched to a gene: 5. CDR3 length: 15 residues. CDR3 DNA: TGTGCCAGCAGCTCGCGGACTAGCGGGAAGGAGACCCAGTACTTC. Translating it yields CASSSRTSGKETQYF.

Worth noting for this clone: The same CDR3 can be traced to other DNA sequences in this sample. The CDR3 DNA sequence: TGTGCCAGCAGCTTGGGGGCAGGTTACAATGAGCAGTTCTTC. The encoded protein is CASSLGAGYNEQFF. V usage is TRBV5-6 and J usage is TRBJ2-1; no reliable D call. The V and J ends lost 0 bases and 4 bases respectively, with 8 bases between them. Germline CDR1 SGHDT, CDR2 YYEEEE. The CDR3 is 14 amino acids.

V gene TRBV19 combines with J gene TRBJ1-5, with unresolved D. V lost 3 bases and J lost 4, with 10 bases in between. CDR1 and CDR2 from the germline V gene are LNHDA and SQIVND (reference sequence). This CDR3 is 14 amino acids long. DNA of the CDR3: TGTGCCAGTAGTATTTCCAGCGCGAATCAGCCCCAGCATTTT. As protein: CASSISSANQPQHF.

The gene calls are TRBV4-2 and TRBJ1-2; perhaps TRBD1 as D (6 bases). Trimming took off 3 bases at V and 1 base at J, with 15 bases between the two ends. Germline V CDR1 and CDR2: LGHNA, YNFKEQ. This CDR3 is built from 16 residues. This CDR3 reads CASSHDDRTHNYGYTF. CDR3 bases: TGTGCCAGCAGCCACGATGACAGGACCCATAACTATGGCTACACCTTC.

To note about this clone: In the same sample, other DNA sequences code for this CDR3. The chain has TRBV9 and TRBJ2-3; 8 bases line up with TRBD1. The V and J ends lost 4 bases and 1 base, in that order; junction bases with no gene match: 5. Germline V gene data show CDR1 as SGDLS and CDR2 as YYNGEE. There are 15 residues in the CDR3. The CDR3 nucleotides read TGTGCCAGCAGCACTCAGGGGGCAGGCACAGATACGCAGTATTTT. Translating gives CASSTQGAGTDTQYF.

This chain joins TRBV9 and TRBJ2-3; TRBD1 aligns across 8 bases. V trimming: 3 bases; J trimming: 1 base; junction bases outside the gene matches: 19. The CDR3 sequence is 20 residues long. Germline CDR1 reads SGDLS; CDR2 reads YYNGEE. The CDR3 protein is CASSEPMTGVVERRTDTQYF. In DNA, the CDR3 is TGTGCCAGCAGCGAACCAATGACAGGGGTGGTCGAACGGCGCACAGATACGCAGTATTTT.

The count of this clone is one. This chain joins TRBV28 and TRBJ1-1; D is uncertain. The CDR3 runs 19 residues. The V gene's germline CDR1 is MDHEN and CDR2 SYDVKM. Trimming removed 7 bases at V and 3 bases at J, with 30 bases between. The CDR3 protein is CASKPPVAVGFFTDTEAFF. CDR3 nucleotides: TGTGCCAGCAAACCGCCGGTCGCCGTGGGCTTTTTTACGGACACTGAAGCTTTCTTT. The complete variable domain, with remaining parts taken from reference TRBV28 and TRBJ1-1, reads DVKVTQSSRYLVKRTGEKVFLECVQDMDHENMFWYRQDPGLGLRLIYFSYDVKMKEKGDIPEGYSVSREKKERFSLILESASTNQTSMYLCASKPPVAVGFFTDTEAFFGQGTRLTVV.

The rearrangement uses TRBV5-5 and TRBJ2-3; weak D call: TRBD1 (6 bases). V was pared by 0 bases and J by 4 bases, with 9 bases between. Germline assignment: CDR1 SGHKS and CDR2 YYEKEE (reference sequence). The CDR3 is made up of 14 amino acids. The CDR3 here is CASSLGSGADTQYF. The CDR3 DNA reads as TGTGCCAGCAGCTTGGGGTCAGGGGCAGATACGCAGTATTTT.

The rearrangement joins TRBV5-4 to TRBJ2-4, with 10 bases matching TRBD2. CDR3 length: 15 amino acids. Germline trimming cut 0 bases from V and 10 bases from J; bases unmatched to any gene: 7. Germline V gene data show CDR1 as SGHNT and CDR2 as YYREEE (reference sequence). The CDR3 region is CASSLAASGGLIQYF. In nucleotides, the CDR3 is TGTGCCAGCAGCTTGGCGGCTAGCGGGGGACTTATTCAGTACTTC.

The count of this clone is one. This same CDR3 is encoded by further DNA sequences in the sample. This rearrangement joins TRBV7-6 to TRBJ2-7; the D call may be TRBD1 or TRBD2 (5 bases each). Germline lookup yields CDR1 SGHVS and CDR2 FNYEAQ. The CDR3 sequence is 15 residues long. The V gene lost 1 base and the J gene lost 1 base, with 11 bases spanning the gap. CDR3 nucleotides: TGTGCCAGCAGCTTAGACCGGGACCCGTCCTACGAGCAGTACTTC. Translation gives CASSLDRDPSYEQYF.